These T cell receptor beta chains were read from a single sample in a study of T cell responses to AZD1222 COVID-19 vaccine. This table comes from immunoSEQ multiplex PCR, and its TCRdb copy is limited to in-frame clones, with some not included. The sample yields 130,000 to 150,000 clones, about 86% seen once. The sample in question was peripheral blood, obtained 28 days after the second AZD1222 dose. Every receptor here comes from an adult who received the AZD1222 COVID-19 vaccine. Each CDR3 is given with its conserved first and last residue. The D gene is left open where the match is weak. Clone sizes are given selectively: once, few, many, or a class where the clone is expanded.

j_call: TRBJ1-5; clone_size: -; v_call: TRBV9; d_call: TRBD1; cdr3_nt: TGTGCCAGCAGCGCAGGGACAGGGGATCAGCCCCAGCATTTT; cdr3_aa: CASSAGTGDQPQHF
j_call: TRBJ1-1; clone_size: -; v_call: TRBV9; d_call: -; cdr3_nt: TGTGCCAGCAGCGTAGGGGGTTCCACTGAAGCTTTCTTT; cdr3_aa: CASSVGGSTEAFF
j_call: TRBJ2-6; clone_size: -; v_call: TRBV2; d_call: -; cdr3_nt: TGTGCCAGCACCTACGGGTCTGGGGCCAACGTCCTGACTTTC; cdr3_aa: CASTYGSGANVLTF
j_call: TRBJ1-2; clone_size: -; v_call: TRBV6-4; d_call: -; cdr3_nt: TGTGCCAGCAGTGACGGCAGGGGTTCTTATGGCTACACCTTC; cdr3_aa: CASSDGRGSYGYTF
j_call: TRBJ2-1; clone_size: -; v_call: TRBV3-1/TRBV3-2; d_call: -; cdr3_nt: TGTGCCAGCAGCCAGTCGGCGACCCACAATGAGCAGTTCTTC; cdr3_aa: CASSQSATHNEQFF
j_call: TRBJ2-3; clone_size: -; v_call: TRBV5-1; d_call: -; cdr3_nt: TGCGCCAGCAGCCCGGAGGGAACTCAGGGTACGCTTGGTGGTTTT; cdr3_aa: CASSPEGTQGTLGGF
j_call: TRBJ2-2; clone_size: -; v_call: TRBV15; d_call: -; cdr3_nt: TGTGCCACCAGCAGAGATGCAGGGAACACCGGGGAGCTGTTTTTT; cdr3_aa: CATSRDAGNTGELFF
j_call: TRBJ1-2; clone_size: -; v_call: TRBV15; d_call: -; cdr3_nt: TGTGCCACCAGCAGCGGCATTTACTATGGCTACACCTTC; cdr3_aa: CATSSGIYYGYTF
j_call: TRBJ2-2; clone_size: -; v_call: TRBV7-2; d_call: TRBD2; cdr3_nt: TGTGCCAGCAGCTGGACTAGCGGCACCGGGGAGCTGTTTTTT; cdr3_aa: CASSWTSGTGELFF
j_call: TRBJ2-1; clone_size: -; v_call: TRBV7-9; d_call: TRBD1; cdr3_nt: TGTGCCAGCAGCTCATCGGGACAGGACCGGGGACCGTTCTTC; cdr3_aa: CASSSSGQDRGPFF
j_call: TRBJ1-1; clone_size: -; v_call: TRBV11-3; d_call: -; cdr3_nt: TGTGCCAGCAGCTTTGGCAGACCCCCCGAAGCTTTCTTT; cdr3_aa: CASSFGRPPEAFF
j_call: TRBJ2-2; clone_size: -; v_call: TRBV6-5; d_call: TRBD1; cdr3_nt: TGTGCCAGCAGGACAGGGACAAACACCGGGGAGCTGTTTTTT; cdr3_aa: CASRTGTNTGELFF
j_call: TRBJ2-3; clone_size: -; v_call: TRBV3-1/TRBV3-2; d_call: TRBD2; cdr3_nt: TGTGCCAGCAGCCAAGTAGTCGGGGGGGATACGCAGTATTTT; cdr3_aa: CASSQVVGGDTQYF
j_call: TRBJ2-5; clone_size: once; v_call: TRBV5-1; d_call: TRBD1; cdr3_nt: TGCGCCAGCAGCAGCCTGGGACAGGGGGCAGGAGAGACCCAGTACTTC; cdr3_aa: CASSSLGQGAGETQYF
j_call: TRBJ2-7; clone_size: -; v_call: TRBV5-6; d_call: -; cdr3_nt: TGTGCCAGCAGCTTGAATAAACGTCGAGGGGGCTACGAGCAGTACTTC; cdr3_aa: CASSLNKRRGGYEQYF
j_call: TRBJ2-3; clone_size: -; v_call: TRBV27; d_call: TRBD1; cdr3_nt: TGTGCCAGCAGCAGACAGGGTATGGATACGCAGTATTTT; cdr3_aa: CASSRQGMDTQYF
j_call: TRBJ1-2; clone_size: few; v_call: TRBV28; d_call: TRBD1; cdr3_nt: TGTGCCAGCAGTATAGACAGGGCTGGCTACACCTTC; cdr3_aa: CASSIDRAGYTF
j_call: TRBJ1-2; clone_size: -; v_call: TRBV7-9; d_call: -; cdr3_nt: TGTGCCAGCCCTCGGGGGGGAGTACTCTATGGCTACACCTTC; cdr3_aa: CASPRGGVLYGYTF
j_call: TRBJ2-1; clone_size: -; v_call: TRBV19; d_call: -; cdr3_nt: TGTGCCAGTAGCGGACGTAGCTCCTACAATGAGCAGTTCTTC; cdr3_aa: CASSGRSSYNEQFF
j_call: TRBJ2-7; clone_size: -; v_call: TRBV7-9; d_call: TRBD1; cdr3_nt: TGTGCCAGCAGCTACACAGGGGCGGACTCAGGGCAGTACTTC; cdr3_aa: CASSYTGADSGQYF
j_call: TRBJ1-1; clone_size: -; v_call: TRBV7-9; d_call: -; cdr3_nt: TGTGCCAGCAGCCCTTCGACAGGGAACACTGAAGCTTTCTTT; cdr3_aa: CASSPSTGNTEAFF
j_call: TRBJ2-7; clone_size: -; v_call: TRBV6-5; d_call: -; cdr3_nt: TGTGCCAGCAGGGGCGGGACAGTCTACGAGCAGTACTTC; cdr3_aa: CASRGGTVYEQYF
j_call: TRBJ2-5; clone_size: -; v_call: TRBV5-4; d_call: TRBD2; cdr3_nt: TGTGCCAGCAGCCTCAAGGGACTAGCGGGGGAAGAGACCCAGTACTTC; cdr3_aa: CASSLKGLAGEETQYF
j_call: TRBJ2-2; clone_size: -; v_call: TRBV18; d_call: -; cdr3_nt: TGTGCCAGCTCACCACCGGGGCCGGGCGGGGAGCTGTTTTTT; cdr3_aa: CASSPPGPGGELFF
j_call: TRBJ2-2; clone_size: once; v_call: TRBV9; d_call: -; cdr3_nt: TGTGCCAGCTCATTCACGTACACCGGGGAGCTGTTTTTT; cdr3_aa: CASSFTYTGELFF
j_call: TRBJ2-7; clone_size: -; v_call: TRBV27; d_call: -; cdr3_nt: TGTGCCAGCAGTGCGAGTCGACAGCACTACGAGCAGTACTTC; cdr3_aa: CASSASRQHYEQYF
j_call: TRBJ1-1; clone_size: -; v_call: TRBV30; d_call: -; cdr3_nt: TGTGCCTGGAGTGTACATCAGGGGTATTCAACTGAAGCTTTCTTT; cdr3_aa: CAWSVHQGYSTEAFF
j_call: TRBJ1-3; clone_size: -; v_call: TRBV19; d_call: -; cdr3_nt: TGTGCCAGTAGTAGAACAGGGACCCGAAACACCATATATTTT; cdr3_aa: CASSRTGTRNTIYF
j_call: TRBJ1-1; clone_size: -; v_call: TRBV19; d_call: -; cdr3_nt: TGTGCCAGTAGTATACACACTGAAGCTTTCTTT; cdr3_aa: CASSIHTEAFF
j_call: TRBJ1-2; clone_size: -; v_call: TRBV3-1/TRBV3-2; d_call: -; cdr3_nt: TGTGCCAGCAGCCAAACGACAGGCTATGGCTACACCTTC; cdr3_aa: CASSQTTGYGYTF
j_call: TRBJ2-3; clone_size: -; v_call: TRBV12-5; d_call: -; cdr3_nt: TGTGCTAGTGGTCAACTAGAACGGGGGCCCACAGATACGCAGTATTTT; cdr3_aa: CASGQLERGPTDTQYF
j_call: TRBJ2-7; clone_size: -; v_call: TRBV15; d_call: -; cdr3_nt: TGTGCCACCAGCAGAGATACCGGTTACTCCTACGAGCAGTACTTC; cdr3_aa: CATSRDTGYSYEQYF
j_call: TRBJ2-3; clone_size: -; v_call: TRBV13; d_call: TRBD2; cdr3_nt: TGTGCCAGCAGCTTACCCGGGAGGACCACAGATACGCAGTATTTT; cdr3_aa: CASSLPGRTTDTQYF
j_call: TRBJ2-3; clone_size: -; v_call: TRBV19; d_call: -; cdr3_nt: TGTGCCAGTAGTATGGTGGCTAGCCAGGGAGATACGCAGTATTTT; cdr3_aa: CASSMVASQGDTQYF
j_call: TRBJ2-3; clone_size: -; v_call: TRBV4-2; d_call: -; cdr3_nt: TGTGCCAGCAGCCAAGTGTGGACTTTCGGGGGGCGGACAGATACGCAGTATTTT; cdr3_aa: CASSQVWTFGGRTDTQYF
j_call: TRBJ2-3; clone_size: -; v_call: TRBV6-4; d_call: TRBD2; cdr3_nt: TGTGCCAGCAGTGAGCGGGGGAGCACAGATACGCAGTATTTT; cdr3_aa: CASSERGSTDTQYF
j_call: TRBJ2-7; clone_size: -; v_call: TRBV11-3; d_call: TRBD1; cdr3_nt: TGTGCCAGCAGCCAAGGACAGGGGGCCCACGAGCAGTACTTC; cdr3_aa: CASSQGQGAHEQYF
j_call: TRBJ1-2; clone_size: -; v_call: TRBV6-5; d_call: TRBD1; cdr3_nt: TGTGCCAGCAGTTGGACAGGGCAGGGCTACACCTTC; cdr3_aa: CASSWTGQGYTF
j_call: TRBJ2-3; clone_size: -; v_call: TRBV3-1/TRBV3-2; d_call: TRBD2; cdr3_nt: TGTGCCAGCAGCCCTACTCGGGGGGGCCGGTTCGGTACGCAGTATTTT; cdr3_aa: CASSPTRGGRFGTQYF
j_call: TRBJ2-7; clone_size: -; v_call: TRBV28; d_call: TRBD1; cdr3_nt: TGTGCCAGCAGTCCCCGGACAGGGAGGATTCCCTACGAGCAGTACTTC; cdr3_aa: CASSPRTGRIPYEQYF
j_call: TRBJ2-7; clone_size: once; v_call: TRBV20-1; d_call: -; cdr3_nt: TGCAGTGCTAGAGCGGGCTACGAGCAGTACTTC; cdr3_aa: CSARAGYEQYF
j_call: TRBJ2-3; clone_size: -; v_call: TRBV6-4; d_call: TRBD2; cdr3_nt: TGTGCCAGCACCCAAAGACTAGCGGCGTGCACAGATACGCAGTATTTT; cdr3_aa: CASTQRLAACTDTQYF
j_call: TRBJ1-6; clone_size: -; v_call: TRBV27; d_call: -; cdr3_nt: TGTGCCAGCAGTTTATCGAGGACAGACAATTCACCCCTCCACTTT; cdr3_aa: CASSLSRTDNSPLHF
j_call: TRBJ2-1; clone_size: few; v_call: TRBV4-1; d_call: TRBD2; cdr3_nt: TGCGCCAGCAGCCAAGAGGGGCGACTAGCGGGAGCATACAATGAGCAGTTCTTC; cdr3_aa: CASSQEGRLAGAYNEQFF
j_call: TRBJ1-2; clone_size: few; v_call: TRBV6-6; d_call: -; cdr3_nt: TGTGCCAGTCGGGGGGGGGTCTATGGCTACACCTTC; cdr3_aa: CASRGGVYGYTF
j_call: TRBJ1-1; clone_size: -; v_call: TRBV14; d_call: TRBD1; cdr3_nt: TGTGCCAGCAGCTCACCCGGGACAGGGGGCGAGGCTTTCTTT; cdr3_aa: CASSSPGTGGEAFF
j_call: TRBJ2-2; clone_size: -; v_call: TRBV10-3; d_call: -; cdr3_nt: TGTGCCATCAGGAAGTCAGGGGACACCGGGGAGCTGTTTTTT; cdr3_aa: CAIRKSGDTGELFF
j_call: TRBJ1-2; clone_size: -; v_call: TRBV24-1; d_call: -; cdr3_nt: TGTGCCACTCCGAGCAGGGTCAGGGTCTTCTATGGCTACACCTTC; cdr3_aa: CATPSRVRVFYGYTF
j_call: TRBJ2-2; clone_size: -; v_call: TRBV19; d_call: TRBD1; cdr3_nt: TGTGCCAGTAGTACCTGGGACAGGGATAACACCGGGGAGCTGTTTTTT; cdr3_aa: CASSTWDRDNTGELFF